The clone carrying this TCR beta chain was counted a few times. As yet, its antigen is unknown. V lost 3 bases, J lost 3 bases, and 12 bases lay in between. The CDR3 is made up of 14 amino acids. Germline loops: CDR1 KGHSH, CDR2 LQKENI. The record originates from a study of beta chain features in type 1 diabetes. Findings of the study overall: At VDJ recombination sites, type 1 diabetes patients had fewer insertions and more deleted nucleotides. Within each of all four CD4+ subsets, Type 1 diabetes patients had TCRB CDR3s that were moderately but significantly shorter.

Investigators reverse transcribed all isolated RNA, so they sequenced expressed TCRB transcripts. Method: immunoSEQ multiplex PCR; TCRdb's copy keeps in-frame clones and lacks some. The repertoire includes 500,000 to 850,000 clones, around 15% of them detected once, and nearly 0.04% sits in the top ten. The TCR comes from a man aged 18 to 29 with type 1 diabetes. The chain links TRBV18 to TRBJ2-7, with D tentatively TRBD1 or TRBD2 (6 bases each). What was sequenced was naive CD4+ T cells from blood. CDR3 sequence reads: CASSPRGTGYEQYF. For the CDR3, the DNA is TGTGCCAGCTCACCGAGGGGGACTGGCTACGAGCAGTACTTC.